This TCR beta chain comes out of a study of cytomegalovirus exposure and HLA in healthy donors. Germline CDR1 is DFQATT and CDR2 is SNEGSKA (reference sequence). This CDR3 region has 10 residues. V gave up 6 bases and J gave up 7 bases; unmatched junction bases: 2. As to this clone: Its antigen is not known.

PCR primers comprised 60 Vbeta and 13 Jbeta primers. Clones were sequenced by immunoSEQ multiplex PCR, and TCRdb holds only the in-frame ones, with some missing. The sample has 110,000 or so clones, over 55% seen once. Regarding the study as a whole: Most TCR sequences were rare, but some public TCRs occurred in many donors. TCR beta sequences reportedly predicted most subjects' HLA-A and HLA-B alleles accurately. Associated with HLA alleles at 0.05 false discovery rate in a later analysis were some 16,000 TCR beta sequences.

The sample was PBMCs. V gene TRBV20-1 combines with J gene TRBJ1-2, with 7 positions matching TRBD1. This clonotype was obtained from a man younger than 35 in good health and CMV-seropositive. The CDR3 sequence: CSAPGGGYTF. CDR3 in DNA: TGCAGTGCGCCAGGGGGTGGCTACACCTTC.